This passage covers 7 T cell receptor beta chains from one sample sequenced in a study of T cells in Graves' hyperthyroidism and ophthalmopathy. Authors of the study amplified TCR beta CDR3 regions from RNA transcripts. The TCR CDR3 first-round RT-PCR relied on the HTBI primer set. Each CDR3 protein is one row after TCRdb ran MiXCR on the multiplex PCR reads. Seen here are a few hundred thousand distinct CDR3 sequences, approximately 14% observed once, and the top ten hold around a fifth. Specimen: blood. Receptor source: a woman aged 25 to 39 with Graves' ophthalmopathy.

The V call is TRBV10-3, the J call TRBJ1-4, with D maybe TRBD1 (5 bases). V lost 10 bases, J lost 4 bases, and 19 bases lay in between. There are 15 residues in the CDR3. Germline CDR1 ENHRY, CDR2 SYGVKD. CDR3 protein: CATSTRGPSNEKLFF. In DNA, the CDR3 is TGTGCCACGTCTACTAGGGGACCGAGTAATGAAAAACTGTTTTTT.

This clonotype was seen ten or more times. This chain uses TRBV6-1 with TRBJ2-3; D is undetermined. Germline loops: CDR1 MNHNS, CDR2 SASEGT. The CDR3 has 14 amino acids. V shed 1 base and J shed 5 bases, with 10 bases lying between them. CDR3 bases: TGTGCCAGCAGTGAAGGGCTAGTCGGAGATACGCAGTATTTT. Protein product: CASSEGLVGDTQYF.

The table lists this clonotype with a count of one. Because the CDR3's place on the DNA is in doubt, the DNA is left out and the CDR3 is given as listed by TCRdb. The gene calls are TRBV7-3 and TRBJ2-1; the DNA was not compared with TRBD2, the D call given in the table. Counting both end residues, the CDR3 totals 22 amino acids. Germline-derived CDR1 and CDR2 are SGHTA and FQGTGA. The CDR3 sequence: CASSFYICSARDPWVGNNEQFF.

This clonotype was counted many times. V is TRBV6-1 and J is TRBJ1-5, with D possibly matching TRBD1 (5 bases). This CDR3 has 14 residues. Deletions cut 8 bases from V and 0 bases from J, with 11 bases between. Germline CDR1 and CDR2: MNHNS and SASEGT. As DNA, the CDR3 is TGTGCCAGCGACGAGGGGTATAGCAATCAGCCCCAGCATTTT. Translating it yields CASDEGYSNQPQHF.

The sample holds a few counts of this clonotype. The rearrangement uses TRBV6-1 and TRBJ1-5, with TRBD1 as a possible D gene (6 bases). This CDR3 has 16 amino acids. Germline CDR1 MNHNS, CDR2 SASEGT. The V gene lost 5 bases and the J gene lost 1 base, with 15 bases spanning the gap. CDR3 coding DNA: TGTGCCAGCAGTAGATATACAGGGATAAGCAATCAGCCCCAGCATTTT. Protein: CASSRYTGISNQPQHF.

The rearrangement uses TRBV28 and TRBJ2-2; TRBD2 aligns across 8 bases. The trim removed 3 bases at V and 10 bases at J, leaving 4 bases unmatched. The CDR3 extends over 13 amino acids. Germline CDR1 reads MDHEN; CDR2 reads SYDVKM. The CDR3 nucleotides read TGTGCCAGCAGTTTCGGGGGGGTTGTGGAGCTGTTTTTT. This translates into CASSFGGVVELFF.

This clonotype was observed many times. The chain carries TRBV7-2 and TRBJ2-1, with no clear D. CDR1 and CDR2 from the germline V gene are SGHTA and FQGNSA. The CDR3 is 13 amino acids. Trimming shortened V by 3 bases and J by 3 bases, and 6 bases separated the two germline ends. Written as DNA, the CDR3 is TGTGCCAGCAGCTTGGAACACTACAATGAGCAGTTCTTC. Its protein product is CASSLEHYNEQFF.